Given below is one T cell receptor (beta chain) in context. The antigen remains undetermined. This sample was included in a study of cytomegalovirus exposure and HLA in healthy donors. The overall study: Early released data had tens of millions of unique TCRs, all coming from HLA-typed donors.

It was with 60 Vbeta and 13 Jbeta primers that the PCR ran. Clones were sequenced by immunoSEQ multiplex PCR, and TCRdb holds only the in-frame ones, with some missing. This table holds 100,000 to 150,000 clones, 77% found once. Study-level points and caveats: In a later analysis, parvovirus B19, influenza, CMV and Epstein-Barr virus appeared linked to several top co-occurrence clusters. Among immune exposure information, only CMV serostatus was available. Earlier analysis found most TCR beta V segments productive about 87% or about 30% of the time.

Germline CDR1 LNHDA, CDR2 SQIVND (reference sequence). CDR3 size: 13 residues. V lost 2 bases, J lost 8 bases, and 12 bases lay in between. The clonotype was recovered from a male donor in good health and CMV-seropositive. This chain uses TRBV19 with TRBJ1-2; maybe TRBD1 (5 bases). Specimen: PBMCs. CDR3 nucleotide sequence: TGTGCCAGTAGTATAATTCAGGGAGGAGGCTACACCTTC. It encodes CASSIIQGGGYTF.